The 10 T cell receptor beta chains presented below share a single source sample, sequenced in a study of T cell repertoires in cytomegalovirus infection. MiXCR, run by TCRdb on the reads, gives a single entry per CDR3 protein. The table shows around 58,000 distinct CDR3 sequences, with around 21% occurring only once. No antigen is known for these receptors. This specimen was CD8+ T cells from cultured PBMCs, taken from culture after CMV antigen stimulation. Receptor source: a human donor in good health (CMV status not recorded). Some clones in this sample may be carry-over from other donors' samples.

The V and J genes are TRBV7-6 and TRBJ2-1; the match to TRBD1 covers 7 bases. Germline assignment: CDR1 SGHVS and CDR2 FNYEAQ. This CDR3 is 16 amino acids long. V shed 5 bases, J shed 0 bases, and the junction held 7 bases outside the gene matches. CDR3: CASSPTGHFSYNEQFF. The CDR3 nucleotides read TGTGCCAGCAGCCCGACAGGGCACTTCTCCTACAATGAGCAGTTCTTC.

The J gene is TRBJ2-5, the V gene TRBV7-6, with D tentatively TRBD2 (6 bases). V gave up 3 bases and J gave up 1 base, with 12 bases separating them. CDR3 length: 15 amino acids. Germline V gene lookup returns CDR1 SGHVS and CDR2 FNYEAQ. The CDR3 DNA is TGTGCCAGCAGCTTGTCTCGGGGGATCCAAGAGACCCAGTACTTC. This codes for CASSLSRGIQETQYF.

The chain links TRBV4-1 to TRBJ1-5; maybe TRBD1 (5 bases). The CDR3 has 15 amino acids. The V gene lost 1 base and the J gene lost 4 bases, with 11 bases spanning the gap. Germline V gene data show CDR1 as MGHRA and CDR2 as YSYEKL. The CDR3 loop is CASSQGQMINQPQHF. The DNA for the CDR3 is TGCGCCAGCAGCCAAGGACAGATGATTAATCAGCCCCAGCATTTT.

This chain joins TRBV15 and TRBJ2-1, with TRBD1 matching over 8 bases. This CDR3 contains 13 residues. CDR1 is LNHNV, CDR2 YYDKDF, per germline (reference sequence). Unmatched junction bases numbered 4, after V lost 5 bases and J lost 7 bases. The CDR3 loop is CATSGHRGNEQFF. The CDR3 bases are TGTGCCACCAGCGGGCACAGGGGGAATGAGCAGTTCTTC.

V is TRBV27 and J is TRBJ1-2; D not resolved. The ends were cut back, 2 bases at V and 2 bases at J, with 9 bases in the middle. From germline, CDR1 is MNHEY and CDR2 SMNVEV (reference sequence). The CDR3 is 14 amino acids. The CDR3 sequence is CASSLGRRNYGYTF. As DNA, the CDR3 is TGTGCCAGCAGTTTAGGGAGGCGCAACTATGGCTACACCTTC.

A few counts support this clonotype. The chain's CDR3 is CASRPTGNYGYTF. For the CDR3, the DNA is TGTGCCAGCAGACCGACAGGGAACTATGGCTACACCTTC. V usage is TRBV7-2 and J usage is TRBJ1-2, with TRBD1 identical over 7 bases. Trimming removed 6 bases from V and 2 bases from J; junction bases left unmatched: 3. The CDR3 spans 13 residues. In germline, CDR1 is SGHTA, CDR2 FQGNSA.

The gene calls are TRBV29-1 and TRBJ2-1, with a tentative D call TRBD2 (6 bases). The ends were cut back, 3 bases at V and 8 bases at J, with 29 bases in the middle. Germline V CDR1 and CDR2: SQVTM, ANQGSEA. The CDR3 is 18 amino acids. The CDR3 region is CSVDSLLQEGRMVYEQFF. CDR3 bases: TGCAGCGTTGATAGTCTCCTTCAGGAGGGAAGAATGGTCTATGAGCAGTTCTTC.

The chain combines TRBV7-9 with TRBJ1-1; 7 bases line up with TRBD1. CDR3 length equals 16 residues. Germline CDR1 reads SEHNR; CDR2 reads FQNEAQ (reference sequence). Trimming cost V 2 bases and J 0 bases; bases outside gene matches: 6. The CDR3 DNA reads as TGTGCCAGCAGCTTATCGGGACAGTACATGAACACTGAAGCTTTCTTT. Its translation: CASSLSGQYMNTEAFF.

This clonotype was observed a handful of times. The chain couples TRBV9 to TRBJ2-1, with 9 nucleotides matching TRBD2. Germline CDR1 is SGDLS and CDR2 is YYNGEE. The CDR3 is 15 amino acids. V lost 0 bases, J lost 6 bases, and 4 bases stayed unmatched. The CDR3 DNA reads as TGTGCCAGCAGCGTAGTTAGCGGGGGTACCAATGAGCAGTTCTTC. It encodes CASSVVSGGTNEQFF.

The rearrangement uses TRBV9 and TRBJ2-3; D might be TRBD1 or TRBD2, each matching 5 bases. In germline, CDR1 is SGDLS, CDR2 YYNGEE. V lost 6 bases and J 2 bases, leaving 16 bases between the germline ends. This CDR3 has 15 amino acids. The chain's CDR3 is CASTNSGTNTDTQYF. The CDR3 coding sequence is TGTGCCAGCACCAACTCCGGGACCAACACAGATACGCAGTATTTT.